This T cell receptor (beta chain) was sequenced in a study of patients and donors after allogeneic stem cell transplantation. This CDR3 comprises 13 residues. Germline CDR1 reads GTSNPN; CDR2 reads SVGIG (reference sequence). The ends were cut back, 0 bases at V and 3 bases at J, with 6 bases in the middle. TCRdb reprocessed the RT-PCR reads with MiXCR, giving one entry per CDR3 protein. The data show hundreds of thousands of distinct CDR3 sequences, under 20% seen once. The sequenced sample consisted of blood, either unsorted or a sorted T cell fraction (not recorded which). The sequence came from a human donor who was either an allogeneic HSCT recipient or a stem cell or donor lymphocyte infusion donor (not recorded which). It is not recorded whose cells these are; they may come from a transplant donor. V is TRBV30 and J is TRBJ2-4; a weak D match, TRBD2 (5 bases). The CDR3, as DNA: TGTGCCTGGAGTGTACGGGACAAAAACATTCAGTACTTC. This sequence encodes CAWSVRDKNIQYF.